The text below deals with one T cell receptor (beta chain). The data are from a study of T cell responses to AZD1222 COVID-19 vaccine. Study context: Researchers grouped second doses given at about 4 or about 12 weeks into one pool.

V lost 0 bases and J 5 bases, leaving 0 bases between the germline ends. The CDR3 sequence is 11 residues long. Looked up from germline, CDR1 is KGHDR and CDR2 is SFDVKD. Assay used: immunoSEQ multiplex PCR; TCRdb lists only in-frame clones, some missing. Here the sample spans 97,000 or so clones, more than 75% being singletons. The chain employs TRBV24-1 and TRBJ2-5; D not certain. This sample comprised peripheral blood, obtained on day 0 of AZD1222 vaccination. The source of this sequence is an adult in good health. Here the CDR3 reads CATSDLETQYF. The CDR3 DNA is TGTGCCACCAGTGATTTGGAGACCCAGTACTTC.